A selection of T cell receptor beta chains follows, all from one sample in a study of T cell responses to AZD1222 COVID-19 vaccine. Some clones are missing from TCRdb's copy, which holds only in-frame ones; the method was immunoSEQ multiplex PCR. The sample lists some 120,000 clones; more than 65% were seen once. The sequenced sample was peripheral blood, obtained 28 days after the second AZD1222 dose. Every receptor here comes from an adult who received the AZD1222 COVID-19 vaccine. CDR3s include the opening cysteine and the closing phenylalanine or tryptophan.

j_gene: TRBJ1-2
v_gene: TRBV14
CDR3aa: CASSQANYGYTF

j_gene: TRBJ1-5
v_gene: TRBV9
CDR3aa: CASSVEGTLSPQHF

j_gene: TRBJ2-7
v_gene: TRBV2
CDR3aa: CASTTLRSYEQYF

j_gene: TRBJ1-1
v_gene: TRBV27
CDR3aa: CASSLTTGNTEAFF

j_gene: TRBJ1-2
v_gene: TRBV4-1
CDR3aa: CASRELRGGKPYGYTF

j_gene: TRBJ1-5
v_gene: TRBV19
CDR3aa: CASRDTSVQPQHF

j_gene: TRBJ1-1
v_gene: TRBV12-3/TRBV12-4
CDR3aa: CASSLGNGVEAFF

j_gene: TRBJ1-1
v_gene: TRBV7-9
CDR3aa: CASSSGGWDTEAFF

j_gene: TRBJ2-3
v_gene: TRBV7-2
CDR3aa: CASSNEREDTQYF

j_gene: TRBJ1-1
v_gene: TRBV9
CDR3aa: CASSVMGGNTEAFF

j_gene: TRBJ2-7
v_gene: TRBV18
CDR3aa: CASSPGNGQTYEQYF

j_gene: TRBJ2-5
v_gene: TRBV9
CDR3aa: CASSVDQGRWLEETQYF

j_gene: TRBJ1-1
v_gene: TRBV4-2
CDR3aa: CASSPRSGSGNTEAFF

j_gene: TRBJ1-4
v_gene: TRBV28
CDR3aa: CASNEGGGKLFF

j_gene: TRBJ1-3
v_gene: TRBV6-5
CDR3aa: CASSSAWIGNTIYF

j_gene: TRBJ1-2
v_gene: TRBV7-9
CDR3aa: CASSLALRGFGGYTF

j_gene: TRBJ1-2
v_gene: TRBV15
CDR3aa: CATSRAAKMNLAYTF

j_gene: TRBJ2-2
v_gene: TRBV9
CDR3aa: CASSGRGGQGGELFF

j_gene: TRBJ2-7
v_gene: TRBV7-8
CDR3aa: CASSLGLAAYEQYF

j_gene: TRBJ2-3
v_gene: TRBV7-2
CDR3aa: CASSPRGDTQYF

j_gene: TRBJ1-5
v_gene: TRBV4-1
CDR3aa: CASSQGLRGQSNQPQHF

j_gene: TRBJ2-2
v_gene: TRBV6-5
CDR3aa: CASSRYRDGTGELFF

j_gene: TRBJ1-4
v_gene: TRBV6-5
CDR3aa: CASNLGGFKEKLFF

j_gene: TRBJ2-7
v_gene: TRBV7-9
CDR3aa: CASSFLAGGRYEQYF

j_gene: TRBJ2-3
v_gene: TRBV5-4
CDR3aa: CASSFPTGSTDTQYF

j_gene: TRBJ1-1
v_gene: TRBV28
CDR3aa: CASSSIGPFTVNTEAFF

j_gene: TRBJ1-6
v_gene: TRBV3-1/TRBV3-2
CDR3aa: CASSLDRGNSPLHF

j_gene: TRBJ1-2
v_gene: TRBV4-3
CDR3aa: CASRYTTVAAYGYTF

j_gene: TRBJ1-6
v_gene: TRBV18
CDR3aa: CASSPTGGSNSPLHF

j_gene: TRBJ1-1
v_gene: TRBV11-2
CDR3aa: CASSFGVRVREAFF

j_gene: TRBJ2-3
v_gene: TRBV19
CDR3aa: CASSIDADTQYF

j_gene: TRBJ2-7
v_gene: TRBV28
CDR3aa: CASSTPGAGFYEQYF

j_gene: TRBJ1-1
v_gene: TRBV7-3
CDR3aa: CASSLSAGGTEAFF

j_gene: TRBJ2-7
v_gene: TRBV6-6
CDR3aa: CASSYRTGPYEQYF

j_gene: TRBJ2-3
v_gene: TRBV6-5
CDR3aa: CASSYSIRDITDTQYF

j_gene: TRBJ2-3
v_gene: TRBV9
CDR3aa: CASSVPSGGVSTDTQYF

j_gene: TRBJ2-7
v_gene: TRBV6-2/TRBV6-3
CDR3aa: CASSYDSSYEQYF

j_gene: TRBJ2-1
v_gene: TRBV27
CDR3aa: CASSTRYNEQFF

j_gene: TRBJ1-2
v_gene: TRBV12-3/TRBV12-4
CDR3aa: CASSYRVSGYTF

j_gene: TRBJ2-6
v_gene: TRBV14
CDR3aa: CATNQHRRSSGANVLTF

j_gene: TRBJ1-6
v_gene: TRBV28
CDR3aa: CASSTSPGQGFNSPLHF

j_gene: TRBJ1-2
v_gene: TRBV27
CDR3aa: CASSFGRDVYGYTF

j_gene: TRBJ2-1
v_gene: TRBV7-8
CDR3aa: CASSSGTIGYNEQFF

j_gene: TRBJ2-1
v_gene: TRBV7-3
CDR3aa: CASSSGWTGEQFF

j_gene: TRBJ1-2
v_gene: TRBV7-9
CDR3aa: CASSSIGAKTDGYTF

j_gene: TRBJ1-1
v_gene: TRBV28
CDR3aa: CASSETTPSSVAFF

j_gene: TRBJ2-7
v_gene: TRBV7-2
CDR3aa: CASSLGGTGSYF